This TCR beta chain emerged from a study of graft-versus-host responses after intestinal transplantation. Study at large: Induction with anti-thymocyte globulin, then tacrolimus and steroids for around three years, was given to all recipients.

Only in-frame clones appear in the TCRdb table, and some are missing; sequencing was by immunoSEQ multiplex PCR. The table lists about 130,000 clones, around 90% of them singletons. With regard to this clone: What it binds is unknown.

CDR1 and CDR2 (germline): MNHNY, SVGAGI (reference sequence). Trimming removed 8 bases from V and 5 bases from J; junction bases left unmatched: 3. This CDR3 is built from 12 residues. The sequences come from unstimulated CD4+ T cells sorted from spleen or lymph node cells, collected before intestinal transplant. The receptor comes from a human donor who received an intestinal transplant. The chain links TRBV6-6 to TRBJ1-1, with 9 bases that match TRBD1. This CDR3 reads CASRTGETEAFF. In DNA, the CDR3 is TGTGCCAGCCGGACAGGGGAGACTGAAGCTTTCTTT.